This T cell receptor (beta chain) came from a study of blood T cell repertoires in COVID-19. Study information: Specimens from acute and convalescent COVID-19 originated in the United States, Italy and Spain. Sample material is recorded as cDNA or gDNA derived from T cells, B-cell-depleted T cells, or PBMCs.

The V end was cut by 2 bases, the J end by 8 bases, with 4 bases between. The CDR3 loop spans 11 amino acids. Germline-derived CDR1 and CDR2 are GTSNPN and SVGIG (reference sequence). Methods used by the authors: Reference gene primer amplification in the assay estimated nucleated cell counts. The assay was immunoSEQ multiplex PCR, and TCRdb's table has in-frame clones only and misses some. V and J calls and clone size are those listed in that table; D and trimming were worked out from the DNA. The top ten hold 7% to 8% of the sample, which has about 54,000 clones, about nine tenths seen once. The V call is TRBV30, the J call TRBJ1-6; D is unresolved. The receptor comes from a woman aged 55-69 years with active or convalescent COVID-19. The sample taken for sequencing was peripheral blood. Here the CDR3 DNA reads TGTGCCTGGAGTTCGGATTCACCCCTCCACTTT. This sequence encodes CAWSSDSPLHF.